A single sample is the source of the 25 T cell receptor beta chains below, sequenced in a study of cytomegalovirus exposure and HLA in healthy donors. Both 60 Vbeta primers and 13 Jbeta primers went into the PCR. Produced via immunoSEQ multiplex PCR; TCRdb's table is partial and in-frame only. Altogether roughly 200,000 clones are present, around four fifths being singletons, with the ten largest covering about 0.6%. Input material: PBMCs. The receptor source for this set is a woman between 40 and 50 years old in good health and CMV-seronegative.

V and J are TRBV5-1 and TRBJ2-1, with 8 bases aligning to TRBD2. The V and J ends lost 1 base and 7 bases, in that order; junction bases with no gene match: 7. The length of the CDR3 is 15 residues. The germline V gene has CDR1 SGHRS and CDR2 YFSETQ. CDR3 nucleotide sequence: TGCGCCAGCAGCTTGCAACTAGCGGAGGAAAATGAGCAGTTCTTC. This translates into CASSLQLAEENEQFF.

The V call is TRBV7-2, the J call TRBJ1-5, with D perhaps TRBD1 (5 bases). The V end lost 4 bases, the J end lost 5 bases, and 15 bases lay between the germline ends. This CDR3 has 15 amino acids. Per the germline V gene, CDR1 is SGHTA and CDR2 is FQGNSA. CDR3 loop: CASSSILSGHQPQHF. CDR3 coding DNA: TGTGCCAGCAGCTCGATTCTTTCAGGGCATCAGCCCCAGCATTTT. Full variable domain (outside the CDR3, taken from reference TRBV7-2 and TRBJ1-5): GAGVSQSPSNKVTEKGKDVELRCDPISGHTALYWYRQSLGQGLEFLIYFQGNSAPDKSGLPSDRFSAERTGGSVSTLTIQRTQQEDSAVYLCASSSILSGHQPQHFGDGTRLSIL.

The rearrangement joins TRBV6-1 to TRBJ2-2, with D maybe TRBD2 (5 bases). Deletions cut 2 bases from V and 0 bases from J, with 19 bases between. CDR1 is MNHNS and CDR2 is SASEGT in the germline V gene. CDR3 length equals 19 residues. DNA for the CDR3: TGTGCCAGCAGTGAAATGGACTGGAGGCGGACTTCGAACACCGGGGAGCTGTTTTTT. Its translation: CASSEMDWRRTSNTGELFF.

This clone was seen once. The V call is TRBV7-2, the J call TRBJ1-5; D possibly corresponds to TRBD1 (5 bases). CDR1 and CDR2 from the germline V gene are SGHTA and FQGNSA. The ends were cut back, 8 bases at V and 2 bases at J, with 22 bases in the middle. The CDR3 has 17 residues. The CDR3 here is CASGRSSGGGGNQPQHF. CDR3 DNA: TGTGCCAGCGGGCGGAGTAGCGGGGGTGGGGGCAATCAGCCCCAGCATTTT.

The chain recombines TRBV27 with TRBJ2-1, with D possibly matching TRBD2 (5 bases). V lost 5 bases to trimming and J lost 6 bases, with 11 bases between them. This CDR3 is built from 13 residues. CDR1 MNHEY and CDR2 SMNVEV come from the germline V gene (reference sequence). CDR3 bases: TGTGCCAGCAGTCCAGGCCGGGGCAATGAGCAGTTCTTC. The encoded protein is CASSPGRGNEQFF.

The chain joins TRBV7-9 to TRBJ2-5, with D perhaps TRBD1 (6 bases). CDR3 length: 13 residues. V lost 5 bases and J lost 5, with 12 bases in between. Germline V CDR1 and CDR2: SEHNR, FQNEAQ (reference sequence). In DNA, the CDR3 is TGTGCCAGCAGCCCCTCAGGGGAGGAGACCCAGTACTTC. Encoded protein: CASSPSGEETQYF.

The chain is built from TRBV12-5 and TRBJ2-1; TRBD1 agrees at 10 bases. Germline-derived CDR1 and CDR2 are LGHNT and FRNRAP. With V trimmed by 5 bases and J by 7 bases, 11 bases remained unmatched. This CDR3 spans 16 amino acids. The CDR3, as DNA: TGTGCTAGTGGTCCTCTTTTGGGACAGGGGAAGAATGAGCAGTTCTTC. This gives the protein CASGPLLGQGKNEQFF.

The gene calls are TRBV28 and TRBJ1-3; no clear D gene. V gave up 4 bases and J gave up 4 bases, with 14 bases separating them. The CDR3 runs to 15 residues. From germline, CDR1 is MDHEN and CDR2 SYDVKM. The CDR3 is CASSYPRHSGNTIYF. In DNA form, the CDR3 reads TGTGCCAGCAGTTACCCGCGACACTCGGGAAACACCATATATTTT.

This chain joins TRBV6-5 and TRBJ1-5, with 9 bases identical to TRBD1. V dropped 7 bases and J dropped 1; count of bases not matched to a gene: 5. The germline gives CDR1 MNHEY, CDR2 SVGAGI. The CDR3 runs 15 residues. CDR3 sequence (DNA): TGTGCCAGCAAGCCTACAGGGGGCAGCAATCAGCCCCAGCATTTT. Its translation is CASKPTGGSNQPQHF.

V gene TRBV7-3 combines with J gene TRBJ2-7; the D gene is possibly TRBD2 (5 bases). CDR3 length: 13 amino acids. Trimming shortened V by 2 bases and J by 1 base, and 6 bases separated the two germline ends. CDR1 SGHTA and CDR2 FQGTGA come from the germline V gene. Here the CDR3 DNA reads TGTGCCAGCAGCTTAGACTATTCCTACGAGCAGTACTTC. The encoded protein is CASSLDYSYEQYF.

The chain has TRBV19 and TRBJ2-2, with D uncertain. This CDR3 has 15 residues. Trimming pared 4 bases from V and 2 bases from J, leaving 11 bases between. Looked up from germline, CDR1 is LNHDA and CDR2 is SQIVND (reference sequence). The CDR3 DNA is TGTGCCAGTAGTACAAGACATACTAACACCGGGGAGCTGTTTTTT. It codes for CASSTRHTNTGELFF.

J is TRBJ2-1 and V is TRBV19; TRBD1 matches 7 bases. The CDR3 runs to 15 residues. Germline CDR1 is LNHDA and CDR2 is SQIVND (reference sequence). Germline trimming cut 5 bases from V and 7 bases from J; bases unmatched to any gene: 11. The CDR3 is CASSLHGTADNEQFF. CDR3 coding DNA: TGTGCCAGTAGTCTACACGGGACAGCTGATAATGAGCAGTTCTTC.

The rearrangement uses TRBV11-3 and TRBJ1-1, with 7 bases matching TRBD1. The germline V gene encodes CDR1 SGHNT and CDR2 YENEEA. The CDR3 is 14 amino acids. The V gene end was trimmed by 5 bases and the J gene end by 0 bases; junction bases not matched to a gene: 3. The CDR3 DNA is TGTGCCAGCAGCAGAGGGACAGTGAACACTGAAGCTTTCTTT. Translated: CASSRGTVNTEAFF.

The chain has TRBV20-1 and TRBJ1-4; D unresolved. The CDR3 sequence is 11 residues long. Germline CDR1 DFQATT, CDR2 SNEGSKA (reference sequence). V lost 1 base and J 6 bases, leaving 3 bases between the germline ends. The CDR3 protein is CSARVYEKLFF. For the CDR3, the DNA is TGCAGTGCTAGAGTATATGAAAAACTGTTTTTT.

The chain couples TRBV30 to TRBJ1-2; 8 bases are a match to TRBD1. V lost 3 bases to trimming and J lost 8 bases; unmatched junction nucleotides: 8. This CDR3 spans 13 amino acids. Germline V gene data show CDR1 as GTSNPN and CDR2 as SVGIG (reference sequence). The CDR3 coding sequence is TGTGCCTGGAGCCCTGGGACAGGAGAAGGCTACACCTTC. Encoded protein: CAWSPGTGEGYTF.

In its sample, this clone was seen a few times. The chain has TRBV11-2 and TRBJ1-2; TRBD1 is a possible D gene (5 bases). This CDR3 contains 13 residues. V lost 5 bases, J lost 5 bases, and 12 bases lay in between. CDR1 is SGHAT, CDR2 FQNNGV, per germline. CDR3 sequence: CASSPSGDYGYTF. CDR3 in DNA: TGTGCCAGCAGCCCCTCGGGGGATTATGGCTACACCTTC. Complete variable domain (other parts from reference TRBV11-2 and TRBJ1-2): EAGVAQSPRYKIIEKRQSVAFWCNPISGHATLYWYQQILGQGPKLLIQFQNNGVVDDSQLPKDRFSAERLKGVDSTLKIQPAKLEDSAVYLCASSPSGDYGYTFGSGTRLTVV.

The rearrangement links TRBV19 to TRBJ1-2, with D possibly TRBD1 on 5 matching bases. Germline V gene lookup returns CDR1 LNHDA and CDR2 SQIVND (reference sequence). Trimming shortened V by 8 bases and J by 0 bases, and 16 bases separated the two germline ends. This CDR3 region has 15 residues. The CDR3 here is CASARGAAANYGYTF. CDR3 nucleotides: TGTGCCAGTGCCCGCGGGGCGGCTGCTAACTATGGCTACACCTTC.

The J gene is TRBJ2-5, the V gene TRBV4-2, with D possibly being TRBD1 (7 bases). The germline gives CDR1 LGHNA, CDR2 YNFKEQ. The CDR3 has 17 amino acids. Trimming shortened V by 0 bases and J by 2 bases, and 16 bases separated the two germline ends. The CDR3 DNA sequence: TGTGCCAGCAGCCAAGATCCCCCGACAGGGAGGCAAGAGACCCAGTACTTC. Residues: CASSQDPPTGRQETQYF.

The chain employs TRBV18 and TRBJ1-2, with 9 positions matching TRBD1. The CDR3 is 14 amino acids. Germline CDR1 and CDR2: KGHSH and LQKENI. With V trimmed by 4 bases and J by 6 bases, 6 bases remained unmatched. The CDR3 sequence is CASSLTGTGNGYTF. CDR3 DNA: TGTGCCAGCTCACTTACCGGGACAGGGAATGGCTACACCTTC.

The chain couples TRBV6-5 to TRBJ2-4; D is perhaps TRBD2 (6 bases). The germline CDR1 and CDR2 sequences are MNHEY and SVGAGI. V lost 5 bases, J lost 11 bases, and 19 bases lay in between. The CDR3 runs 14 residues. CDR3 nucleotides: TGTGCCAGCAGTCTCACTACGAGACTAGGCGTTCAGTACTTC. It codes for CASSLTTRLGVQYF.

The chain's CDR3 is CASSADLETQYF. The CDR3, as DNA: TGCGCCAGCAGCGCCGACTTGGAGACCCAGTACTTC. The chain links TRBV5-1 to TRBJ2-5; no clear D gene. The V gene's germline CDR1 is SGHRS and CDR2 YFSETQ. The CDR3 extends over 12 amino acids. With 4 bases removed from V and 5 bases from J, the gap between germline ends came to 9 bases. Drawing the rest from reference TRBV5-1 and TRBJ2-5, the complete variable domain is KAGVTQTPRYLIKTRGQQVTLSCSPISGHRSVSWYQQTPGQGLQFLFEYFSETQRNKGNFPGRFSGRQFSNSRSEMNVSTLELGDSALYLCASSADLETQYFGPGTRLLVL.

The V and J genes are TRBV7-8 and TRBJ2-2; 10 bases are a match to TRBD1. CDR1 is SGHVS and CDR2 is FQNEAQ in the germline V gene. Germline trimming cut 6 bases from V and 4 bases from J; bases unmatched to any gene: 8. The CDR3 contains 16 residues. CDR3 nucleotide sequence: TGTGCCAGCAGTTCCGCCCGGGACAGGGGCACCGGGGAGCTGTTTTTT. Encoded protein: CASSSARDRGTGELFF.

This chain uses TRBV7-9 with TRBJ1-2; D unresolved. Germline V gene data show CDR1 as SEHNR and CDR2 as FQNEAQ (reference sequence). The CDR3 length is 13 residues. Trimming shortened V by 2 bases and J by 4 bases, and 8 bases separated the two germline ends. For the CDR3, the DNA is TGTGCCAGCAGCTTACCCGAGGGCTATGGCTACACCTTC. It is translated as CASSLPEGYGYTF.

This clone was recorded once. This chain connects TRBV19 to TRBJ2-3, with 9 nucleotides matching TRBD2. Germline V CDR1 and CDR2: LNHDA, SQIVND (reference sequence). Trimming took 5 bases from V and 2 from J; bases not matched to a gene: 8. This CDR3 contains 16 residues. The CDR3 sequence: CASSVRGGSYTDTQYF. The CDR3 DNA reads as TGTGCCAGTAGTGTGCGGGGGGGCAGTTACACAGATACGCAGTATTTT.

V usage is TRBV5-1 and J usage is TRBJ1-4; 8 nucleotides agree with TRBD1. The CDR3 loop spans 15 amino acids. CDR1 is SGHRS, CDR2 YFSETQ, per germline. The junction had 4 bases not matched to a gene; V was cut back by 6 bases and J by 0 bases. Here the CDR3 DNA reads TGCGCCAGCACAGGACAGGGAGCAACTAATGAAAAACTGTTTTTT. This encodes CASTGQGATNEKLFF. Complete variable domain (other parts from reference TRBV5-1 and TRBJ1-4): KAGVTQTPRYLIKTRGQQVTLSCSPISGHRSVSWYQQTPGQGLQFLFEYFSETQRNKGNFPGRFSGRQFSNSRSEMNVSTLELGDSALYLCASTGQGATNEKLFFGSGTQLSVL.